The following is a T cell receptor beta chain sequence with its context. Which antigen it targets is not known. No base quality information exists; no much larger clone differs at one position. This sample was taken from a study of T cell responses to AZD1222 COVID-19 vaccine listed by TCRdb under 2021. About the study as a whole: TCR sequencing was performed for 233 trial participants, of whom around 200 were given two doses of AZD1222 and around 25 were given two doses of MenACWY control vaccine. Trial participants were enrolled by age into subgroups of 18-55, 56-69 and 70-plus years, and around 150, 29 and 61 TCR-sequenced participants, respectively, were included in these subgroups. Study-wide findings and limitations: Only a handful of AZD1222 recipients were SARS-CoV-2 seropositive at baseline, limiting conclusions about previously exposed vaccinees. Participants were mostly white British and included more females than males, and it was suggested by the authors that clonal diversity may have been underestimated. No day 14 peak-response samples were available, so repertoires were characterized only after the peak T cell response. Spike-specific TCR breadth and depth rose significantly after two AZD1222 doses compared with day 0 and with MenACWY recipients. The whole spike protein was spanned by vaccine-associated CD4 TCRs, and dominant responses were seen in regions 160-218 and 743-854. Reportedly, almost half of the unique spike-specific TCRs recognized epitopes lying outside the regions that are mutated in the B.1.351 and B.1.1.7 variants. The 56-69-year group was small, and its depth increase did not reach significance, likely because of low power.

The CDR3 regions of human TCRbeta chains were analyzed by immunosequencing. On the study's bioinformatics: TCRs in the repertoires were matched against a reference library of SARS-CoV-2-specific TCRs that had been generated with the MIRA antigen-specificity platform. Breadth meant the fraction of unique TCRs that were SARS-CoV-2-associated, whereas depth meant the fraction of total T cells that were SARS-CoV-2-associated. Using the MIRA data, each spike-specific TCR was assigned both to the spike region to which the TCR was reactive and to a CD4 or CD8 class. Log10-transformed breadth and depth values were compared by one-way ANOVA with Sidak's multiple comparisons tests. TCRdb took this table from immuneACCESS and kept in-frame rearrangements with V and J called. Such tables lack part of the clones; where checked against another copy, unresolved V genes explain under half of the gap, and the rest is unexplained. That table is the source of V, J and clone size, and D and trimming were worked out from the DNA. In all, the sample holds roughly 150,000 clones, and around 85% of those were seen once. Approximately 0.97% of the sample belongs to the ten largest clones.

The germline V gene encodes CDR1 LGHDT and CDR2 YNNKEL (reference sequence). From the cysteine through the phenylalanine, the CDR3 covers 13 amino acids. Only CDR3 DNA remains: 39 bases, in frame from the first base. V and J lose 0 bases and 6 bases, and a span of 9 bases separates them. The time point tag for this specimen amounts to: about 28 days (+/-7) after the second vaccine dose. AZD1222 recipients with second doses at about 4 weeks or about 12 weeks were pooled, because spike-specific TCR depth and breadth did not differ between schedules. The vaccinee samples were drawn from two UK trials, COV001 and COV002, one of which was a single-blind randomized controlled phase 2/3 trial testing AZD1222 (ChAdOx1 nCoV-19) in healthy adults. For TCRbeta chain sequencing, PBMC samples from trial participants were taken at day 0 and at day 28 after the second dose.

This receptor was identified in an adult who received the AZD1222 COVID-19 vaccine. The sample here was peripheral blood, taken 28 days after the second AZD1222 dose. This receptor chain uses TRBV3-1 (or the pseudogene TRBV3-2) and TRBJ2-7, with TRBD1 perhaps the D gene, on 6 matching bases. The CDR3 is CASSQDDRSEQYF. The nucleotide sequence is given as TGTGCCAGCAGCCAAGATGACAGGAGCGAGCAGTACTTC.